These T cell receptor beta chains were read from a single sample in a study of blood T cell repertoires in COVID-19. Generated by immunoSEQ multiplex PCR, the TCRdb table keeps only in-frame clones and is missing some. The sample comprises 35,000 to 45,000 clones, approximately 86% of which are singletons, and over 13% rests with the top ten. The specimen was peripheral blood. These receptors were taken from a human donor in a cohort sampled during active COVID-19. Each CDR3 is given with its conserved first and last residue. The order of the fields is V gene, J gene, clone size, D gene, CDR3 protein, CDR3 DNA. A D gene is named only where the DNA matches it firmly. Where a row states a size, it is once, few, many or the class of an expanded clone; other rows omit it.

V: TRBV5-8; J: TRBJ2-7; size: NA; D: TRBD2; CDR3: CASGNPGGTYEQYF; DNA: TGTGCCAGCGGCAACCCGGGAGGAACCTACGAGCAGTACTTC
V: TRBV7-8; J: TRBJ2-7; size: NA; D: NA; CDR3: CASSRSGSSYEQYF; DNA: TGTGCCAGCAGCCGCTCAGGTTCCTCCTACGAGCAGTACTTC
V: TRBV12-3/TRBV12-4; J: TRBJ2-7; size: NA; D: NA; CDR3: CASRNRGEQYF; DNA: TGTGCCAGCAGGAATAGGGGCGAGCAGTACTTC
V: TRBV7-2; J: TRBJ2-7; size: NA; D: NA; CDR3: CASSPSVIPYEQYF; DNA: TGTGCCAGCAGCCCAAGCGTGATCCCCTACGAGCAGTACTTC
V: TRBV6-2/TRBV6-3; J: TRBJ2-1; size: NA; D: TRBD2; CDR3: CASSTTGRGVYNEQFF; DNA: TGTGCCAGCAGTACCACCGGGCGGGGGGTCTACAATGAGCAGTTCTTC
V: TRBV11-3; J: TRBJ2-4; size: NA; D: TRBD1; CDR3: CASTRDRVRGKNIQYF; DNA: TGTGCCAGCACCCGGGACAGGGTTCGGGGCAAAAACATTCAGTACTTC
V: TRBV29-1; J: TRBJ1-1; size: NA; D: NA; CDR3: CSVGGAEAFF; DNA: TGCAGCGTTGGGGGGGCTGAAGCTTTCTTT
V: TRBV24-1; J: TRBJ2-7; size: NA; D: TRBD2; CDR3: CATSDLVAGGNYYEQYF; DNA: TGTGCCACCAGTGATTTGGTAGCGGGGGGGAATTATTACGAGCAGTACTTC
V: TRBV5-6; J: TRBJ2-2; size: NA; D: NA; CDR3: CASSESGAGDTGELFF; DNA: TGTGCCAGCAGCGAATCAGGGGCAGGGGACACCGGGGAGCTGTTTTTT
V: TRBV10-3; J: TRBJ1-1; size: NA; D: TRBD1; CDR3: CAISEGQGRTTEAFF; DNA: TGTGCCATCAGTGAGGGACAGGGGCGAACCACTGAAGCTTTCTTT
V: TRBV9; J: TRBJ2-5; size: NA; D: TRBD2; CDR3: CASSVDPSGVETQYF; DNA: TGTGCCAGCAGCGTAGATCCTAGCGGGGTTGAGACCCAGTACTTC
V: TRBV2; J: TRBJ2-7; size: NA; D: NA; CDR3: CASSRGREQYF; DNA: TGTGCCAGCTCTCGGGGAAGGGAGCAGTACTTC
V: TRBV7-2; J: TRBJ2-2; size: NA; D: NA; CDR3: CASSRTLAGELFF; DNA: TGTGCCAGCAGTCGTACCCTAGCTGGGGAGCTGTTTTTT
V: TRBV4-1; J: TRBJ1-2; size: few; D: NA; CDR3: CASSLNTYGYTF; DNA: TGCGCCAGCAGCCTTAACACCTATGGCTACACCTTC
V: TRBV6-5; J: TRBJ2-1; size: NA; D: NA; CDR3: CASSIRLALYNEQFF; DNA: TGTGCCAGCAGTATCAGGCTAGCCCTCTACAATGAGCAGTTCTTC
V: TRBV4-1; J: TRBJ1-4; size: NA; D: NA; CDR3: CASSQDRDTNEKLFF; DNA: TGCGCCAGCAGCCAAGACAGGGATACTAATGAAAAACTGTTTTTT
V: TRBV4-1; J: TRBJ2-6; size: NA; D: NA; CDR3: CASLGGGGPASGANVLTF; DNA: TGCGCCAGCCTAGGGGGAGGGGGGCCCGCTTCTGGGGCCAACGTCCTGACTTTC
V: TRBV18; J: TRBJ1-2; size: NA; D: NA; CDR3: CASSPGGDYGYTF; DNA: TGTGCCAGCTCACCAGGGGGCGACTATGGCTACACCTTC
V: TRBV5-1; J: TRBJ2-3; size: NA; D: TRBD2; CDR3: CASNERGSTDTQYF; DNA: TGCGCCAGCAACGAGCGGGGGAGCACAGATACGCAGTATTTT
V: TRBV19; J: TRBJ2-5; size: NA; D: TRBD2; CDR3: CASSASGGETQYF; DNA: TGTGCCAGTAGTGCTAGCGGGGGGGAGACCCAGTACTTC
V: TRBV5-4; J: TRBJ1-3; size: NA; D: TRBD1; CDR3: CASSQKDRAGNTIYF; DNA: TGTGCCAGCAGCCAAAAAGACAGGGCAGGAAACACCATATATTTT
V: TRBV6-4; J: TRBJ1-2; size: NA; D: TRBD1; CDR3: CASSTMTGGGGYTF; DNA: TGTGCCAGCAGTACAATGACAGGGGGCGGTGGCTACACCTTC
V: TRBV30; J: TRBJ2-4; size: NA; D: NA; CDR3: CAWTRGGNIQYF; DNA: TGTGCCTGGACGAGGGGGGGAAACATTCAGTACTTC
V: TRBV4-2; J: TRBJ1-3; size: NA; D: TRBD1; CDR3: CASSQTRQGASGNTIYF; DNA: TGTGCCAGCAGCCAAACCCGACAGGGGGCCTCTGGAAACACCATATATTTT
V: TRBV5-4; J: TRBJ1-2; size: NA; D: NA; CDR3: CASSPPRTNYGYTF; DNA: TGTGCCAGCAGCCCCCCGAGAACTAACTATGGCTACACCTTC
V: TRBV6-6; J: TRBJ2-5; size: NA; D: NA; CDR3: CASRGPEGETQYF; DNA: TGTGCCAGCAGGGGGCCGGAGGGAGAGACCCAGTACTTC
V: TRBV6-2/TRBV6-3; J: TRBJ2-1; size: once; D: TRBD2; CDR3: CASSSGTSGGDEQFF; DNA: TGTGCCAGCAGTTCCGGGACTAGCGGGGGTGATGAGCAGTTCTTC
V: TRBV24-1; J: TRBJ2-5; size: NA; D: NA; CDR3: CATSDHVLGAAETQYF; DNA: TGTGCCACCAGTGATCATGTCCTAGGAGCGGCAGAGACCCAGTACTTC
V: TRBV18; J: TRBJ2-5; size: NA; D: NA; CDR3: CASSPGQQETQYF; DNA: TGTGCCAGCTCACCGGGGCAGCAAGAGACCCAGTACTTC
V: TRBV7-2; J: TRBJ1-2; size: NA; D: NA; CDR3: CASSLDTSYGYTF; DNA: TGTGCCAGCAGCTTAGATACCAGCTATGGCTACACCTTC
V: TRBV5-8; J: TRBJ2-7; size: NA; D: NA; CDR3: CASSSDGTTYEQYF; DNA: TGTGCCAGCAGTTCTGACGGGACAACCTACGAGCAGTACTTC
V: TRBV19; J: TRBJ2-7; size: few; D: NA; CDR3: CASSLVVGSYEQYF; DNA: TGTGCCAGTAGTTTAGTCGTCGGCTCCTACGAGCAGTACTTC
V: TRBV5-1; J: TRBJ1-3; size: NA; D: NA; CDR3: CASSFGGTSGNTIYF; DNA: TGCGCCAGCAGCTTCGGCGGCACCTCTGGAAACACCATATATTTT
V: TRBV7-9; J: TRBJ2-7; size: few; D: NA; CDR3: CASSSTQGAGEQYF; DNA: TGTGCCAGCAGCTCAACCCAGGGAGCGGGTGAGCAGTACTTC
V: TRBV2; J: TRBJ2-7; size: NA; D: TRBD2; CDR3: CASSFSGGYEQYF; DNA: TGTGCCAGCAGTTTTAGCGGGGGGTACGAGCAGTACTTC
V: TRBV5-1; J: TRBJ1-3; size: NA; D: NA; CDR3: CASSLRGGAGNTIYF; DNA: TGCGCCAGCAGCTTGAGAGGGGGAGCGGGAAACACCATATATTTT
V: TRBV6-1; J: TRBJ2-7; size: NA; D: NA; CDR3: CASSEYWGAYEQYF; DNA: TGTGCCAGCAGTGAATACTGGGGCGCCTACGAGCAGTACTTC
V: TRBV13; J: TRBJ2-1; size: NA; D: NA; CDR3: CASSLGRDNEQFF; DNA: TGTGCCAGCAGCTTAGGCAGGGACAATGAGCAGTTCTTC
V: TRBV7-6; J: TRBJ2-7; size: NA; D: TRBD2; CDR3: CASSLELGGGTYEQYF; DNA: TGTGCCAGCAGCTTAGAGTTGGGGGGGGGAACCTACGAGCAGTACTTC
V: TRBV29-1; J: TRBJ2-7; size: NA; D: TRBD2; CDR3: CGTSESTEQYF; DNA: TGCGGGACTAGCGAATCTACGGAGCAGTACTTC
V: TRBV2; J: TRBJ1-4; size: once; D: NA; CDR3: CASTNSNEKLFF; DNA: TGTGCCAGCACTAATAGTAATGAAAAACTGTTTTTT
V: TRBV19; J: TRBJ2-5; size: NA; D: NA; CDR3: CASSLRSTQETQYF; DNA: TGTGCCAGTAGTCTGAGATCCACCCAAGAGACCCAGTACTTC
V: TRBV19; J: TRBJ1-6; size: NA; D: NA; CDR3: CASSSTPGLKDSPLHF; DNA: TGTGCCAGTAGTTCAACCCCGGGACTGAAAGATTCACCCCTCCACTTT
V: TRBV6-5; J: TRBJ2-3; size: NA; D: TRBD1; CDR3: CASSYSGTGPTDTQYF; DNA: TGTGCCAGCAGTTACTCGGGGACAGGTCCCACAGATACGCAGTATTTT